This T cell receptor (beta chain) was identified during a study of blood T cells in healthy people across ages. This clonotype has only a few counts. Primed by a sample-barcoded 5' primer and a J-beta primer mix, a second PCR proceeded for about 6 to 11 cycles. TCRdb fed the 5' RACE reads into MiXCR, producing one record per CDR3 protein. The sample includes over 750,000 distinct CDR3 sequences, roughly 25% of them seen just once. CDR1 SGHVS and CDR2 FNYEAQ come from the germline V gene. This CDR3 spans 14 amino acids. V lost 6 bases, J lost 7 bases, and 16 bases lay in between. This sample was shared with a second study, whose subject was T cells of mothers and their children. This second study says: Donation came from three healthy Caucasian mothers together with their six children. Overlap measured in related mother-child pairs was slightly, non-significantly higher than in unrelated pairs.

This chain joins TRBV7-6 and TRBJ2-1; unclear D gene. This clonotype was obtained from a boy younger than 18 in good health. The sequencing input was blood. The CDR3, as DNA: TGTGCCAGCAGTGAAGGGCCGGTAGGGAATGAGCAGTTCTTC. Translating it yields CASSEGPVGNEQFF.